This T cell receptor (beta chain) was captured in a study of neoadjuvant nivolumab and ipilimumab in lung cancer. Study-level points and caveats: From pretherapy to surgery, tumor richness and clonality rose with dual therapy.

The method was immunoSEQ multiplex PCR; TCRdb's version includes in-frame clones alone and lacks a portion of them. The data hold approximately 26,000 clones, with 80% observed a single time. Trimming cost V 4 bases and J 4 bases; bases outside gene matches: 3. CDR3 length: 13 amino acids. The germline V gene encodes CDR1 MNHNS and CDR2 SASEGT. Details on this clone: Its target is not known.

The sequenced sample was peripheral blood, obtained before neoadjuvant nivolumab, alone or with ipilimumab. The chain combines TRBV6-1 with TRBJ1-2; 7 bases agree with TRBD1. The clonotype comes from an adult with non-small cell lung cancer. The CDR3, as DNA: TGTGCCAGCAGTGGGGACAGCTTCTATGGCTACACCTTC. Its protein product is CASSGDSFYGYTF.